Listed below are T cell receptor beta chains from one sample, sequenced in a study of molecular identifiers for immune sequencing clone quantification. MiXCR, run by TCRdb on the PCR reads, gives a single entry per CDR3 protein. The sample contains tens of thousands of distinct CDR3 sequences, roughly 18% of which appear only once. What was sequenced was naive CD8+ T cells from blood, with Jurkat cell RNA spiked in. The receptors stem from a human donor in good health. Some libraries in this study had Jurkat cell RNA spiked in. Both conserved end residues are part of each CDR3. D genes are given only for firm matches. Only part of the rows carry a size: once, few, many, or a class if the clone is expanded.

clone size	V gene	D gene	J gene	CDR3 DNA	CDR3 protein
-	TRBV7-9	-	TRBJ2-2	TGTGCCAGAGGGGGTTTTTCTCTCACCGGGGAGCCGTTTTTT	CARGGFSLTGEPFF
-	TRBV27	-	TRBJ2-7	TGTGCCAGCAGGGGTAGTTTCGACTACGAGCAGTACTTC	CASRGSFDYEQYF
many	TRBV7-2	-	TRBJ2-3	TGTGCCAGCGCCCTCGGGGCCATCGCCGTCACAGATACGCAGTATTTT	CASALGAIAVTDTQYF
many	TRBV7-8	TRBD2	TRBJ2-3	TGTGCCAGCAGCTTAGGACTAGCGGTCACAGATACGCAGTATTTT	CASSLGLAVTDTQYF
many	TRBV5-1	-	TRBJ1-1	TGCGCCAGCAGCCAGGACAGTTCGCTCTTCGGTGCTTTCTTT	CASSQDSSLFGAFF
few	TRBV11-3	-	TRBJ2-3	TGTGCCAGCAGCTTAAGCCCTTGGACAGATACGCAGTATTTT	CASSLSPWTDTQYF
-	TRBV21-1	-	TRBJ2-1	TGTGCCAGCAGCAAAGCTCACAGGGCCGATTGGAATGAGCAGTTCTTC	CASSKAHRADWNEQFF
many	TRBV19	-	TRBJ2-1	TGTGCCAGTAGTAGCCACCTAGGCGGGGAGGAGCAGTTCTTC	CASSSHLGGEEQFF
many	TRBV19	-	TRBJ2-1	TGTGCCAGTAGTATAGTTGCCACGGATGAGCAGTTCTTC	CASSIVATDEQFF
many	TRBV5-1	-	TRBJ2-7	TGCGCCAGCAGCATATCAACAGGGATTGAAGAGCAGTACTTC	CASSISTGIEEQYF
many	TRBV12-3/TRBV12-4	-	TRBJ2-3	TGTGCCAGCAGTTTAACCCCCCCGGTTTACACAGATACGCAGTATTTT	CASSLTPPVYTDTQYF
once	TRBV7-6	-	TRBJ1-1	TGTGCCAGCAGCTTAGGCCCCCTTGGGGCAGAAGATAAGAACACTGAAGCGTTCTTT	CASSLGPLGAEDKNTEAFF
many	TRBV3-1	-	TRBJ2-1	TGTGCCAGCAGCCAAGATAGGCTAACCTACAATGAGCAGTTCTTC	CASSQDRLTYNEQFF
-	TRBV19	-	TRBJ1-1	TGTGCCAGTAGCAAAGGGGTCCGGAACACTGAAGCTTTCTTT	CASSKGVRNTEAFF
medium-sized	TRBV7-2	TRBD2	TRBJ2-3	TGTGCCAGCAGCCCGCGTCTTGGACTAGCGGGTAGCCTTGGGCAGTATTTT	CASSPRLGLAGSLGQYF
many	TRBV7-2	-	TRBJ2-1	TGTGCCAGCAGCCTTACCCGGGCCCCTATGGGCAATGAGCAGTTCTTC	CASSLTRAPMGNEQFF
many	TRBV20-1	TRBD1	TRBJ2-3	TGCAGTGCCGGGGACAGGGTCTCCCTCACAGATACGCAGTATTTT	CSAGDRVSLTDTQYF
many	TRBV28	TRBD1	TRBJ1-3	TGTGCCAGCAGCCAGCAGGGGGTCGGAAACACCATATATTTT	CASSQQGVGNTIYF
many	TRBV6-5	-	TRBJ2-1	TGTGCCAGCAGTCTCCAAGACCATGGACTAGGGGGTGATGAGCAGTTCTTC	CASSLQDHGLGGDEQFF
few	TRBV14	TRBD1	TRBJ2-4	TGTGCCAGCAGCCAATTCGGACAGGGAATGAACATTCAGTACTTC	CASSQFGQGMNIQYF
many	TRBV7-9	-	TRBJ2-1	TGTGCCAACGAAATCCGTACGGGCCATGAGCAGTTCTTC	CANEIRTGHEQFF
many	TRBV10-1	TRBD2	TRBJ2-1	TGCGCCAGCAGCGGTGTTGCGACTAGCGGCTCCAATGAGCAGTTCTTC	CASSGVATSGSNEQFF
many	TRBV27	-	TRBJ2-7	TGTGCCAGCAGTTTAAAGGCAGGGCTCTGGGAGCAGTACTTC	CASSLKAGLWEQYF
-	TRBV7-9	-	TRBJ1-1	TGTGCCAGCAGCTCAGCGGACTGGGTAGGCCGGAACACTGAAGCTTTCTTT	CASSSADWVGRNTEAFF
many	TRBV11-1	-	TRBJ1-1	TGTGCCAGCAGCTTGGAAGGGACGCAAGTAGCTTTCTTT	CASSLEGTQVAFF
-	TRBV24-1	-	TRBJ1-1	TGTGCCACCAGTGATTCTGACAGCCGGGGCACTGAAGCTTTCTTT	CATSDSDSRGTEAFF
-	TRBV5-1	-	TRBJ2-1	TGCGCCAGCAGCTTGGCCTTTCGGGAGAAAACCTACAATGAGCAGTTCTTC	CASSLAFREKTYNEQFF
many	TRBV27	TRBD2	TRBJ2-5	TGTGCCAGCAGTTTAGGACTAGCGGGGATTTATGAGGAGACCCAGTACTTC	CASSLGLAGIYEETQYF
many	TRBV19	TRBD1	TRBJ1-5	TGTGCCAGTAGTATTGGGGACAGGGCCTTCTATAGCAATCAGCCCCAGCATTTT	CASSIGDRAFYSNQPQHF
-	TRBV11-3	TRBD1	TRBJ2-6	TGTGCCAGCAGCTTTTATACAGGGGCCAACGTCCTGGCTTTC	CASSFYTGANVLAF
many	TRBV20-1	-	TRBJ1-1	TGCAGTGCTTACAGGAACACTGAAGCTTTCTTT	CSAYRNTEAFF
many	TRBV2	-	TRBJ1-5	TGTGCCAGCAGTGAAACAGGGACCGGGCAGCCCCAGCATTTT	CASSETGTGQPQHF
many	TRBV7-8	TRBD2	TRBJ2-3	TGTGCCAGCAGCTCCTCTGGGCTAGCGGGAGTTCTCCCGGATACAGATACGCAGTATTTT	CASSSSGLAGVLPDTDTQYF
-	TRBV6-2/TRBV6-3	TRBD1	TRBJ2-1	TGTGCCAGCAGTTACGCGGGACAGGGGATCAATGAGCAGTTCTTC	CASSYAGQGINEQFF
many	TRBV24-1	-	TRBJ2-7	TGTGCCACCAGTGATTTGGTGGGGTACGAGCAGTACTTC	CATSDLVGYEQYF
many	TRBV6-2/TRBV6-3	-	TRBJ2-7	TGTGCCAGCAGTTACTCGATATCAGGGACCTACGAGCAGTACTTC	CASSYSISGTYEQYF
many	TRBV25-1	-	TRBJ1-5	TGTGCCAGCAGTGATACCATGGGGCAGCCCCAGCATTTT	CASSDTMGQPQHF
-	TRBV11-2	-	TRBJ2-1	TGTGCCAGCAGCTTATACGTCAATGAGCAGTTCTTC	CASSLYVNEQFF
many	TRBV2	TRBD1	TRBJ2-7	TGTGCCAGCTTGACAGGGCTAAGCTCCTACGAGCAGTACTTC	CASLTGLSSYEQYF
many	TRBV7-2	TRBD2	TRBJ2-3	TGTGCCAGCACTGCTACCGGGACTAGCTCCACAGATACGCAGTATTTT	CASTATGTSSTDTQYF
many	TRBV11-2	-	TRBJ1-1	TGTGCCAGCAGCTTAGCCGTCCGTGTGGCAGGACATGAAGCTTTCTTT	CASSLAVRVAGHEAFF
many	TRBV7-9	TRBD2	TRBJ2-3	TGTGCCAGCAGCTCTGTCCTCAGCGGGAGTCGAGATACGCAGTATTTT	CASSSVLSGSRDTQYF
many	TRBV20-1	TRBD1	TRBJ2-5	TGCAGTGCTACAGAATACAGGGGAAACCAAGAGACCCAGTACTTC	CSATEYRGNQETQYF
-	TRBV25-1	-	TRBJ1-2	TGTGCCAGCAGTGAATGGGCGGCCGAGGCTAACTATGGCTACACCTTC	CASSEWAAEANYGYTF
many	TRBV14	TRBD1	TRBJ1-1	TGTGCCAGCAGCCTTACTGGACAGGGGAACACTGAAGCTTTCTTT	CASSLTGQGNTEAFF
many	TRBV5-6	TRBD1	TRBJ2-5	TGTGCCAGCAGCGGGGACAGTCAAGAGACCCAGTACTTC	CASSGDSQETQYF
-	TRBV19	-	TRBJ2-1	TGTGCCAGTAGTGGCAGGGACTCCTACAATGAGCAGTTCTTC	CASSGRDSYNEQFF
many	TRBV27	-	TRBJ1-1	TGTGCCAGCAGTTTTGGTGAGGGGCCCACTGAAGCTTTCTTT	CASSFGEGPTEAFF
many	TRBV7-9	-	TRBJ2-4	TGTGCCAGCAGCTTAGTTCGGACCGTAAACATTCAGTACTTC	CASSLVRTVNIQYF
-	TRBV20-1	-	TRBJ2-1	TGCAGTGCTACTAGCGATGTAGTTTCTGAGCAGTTCTTC	CSATSDVVSEQFF